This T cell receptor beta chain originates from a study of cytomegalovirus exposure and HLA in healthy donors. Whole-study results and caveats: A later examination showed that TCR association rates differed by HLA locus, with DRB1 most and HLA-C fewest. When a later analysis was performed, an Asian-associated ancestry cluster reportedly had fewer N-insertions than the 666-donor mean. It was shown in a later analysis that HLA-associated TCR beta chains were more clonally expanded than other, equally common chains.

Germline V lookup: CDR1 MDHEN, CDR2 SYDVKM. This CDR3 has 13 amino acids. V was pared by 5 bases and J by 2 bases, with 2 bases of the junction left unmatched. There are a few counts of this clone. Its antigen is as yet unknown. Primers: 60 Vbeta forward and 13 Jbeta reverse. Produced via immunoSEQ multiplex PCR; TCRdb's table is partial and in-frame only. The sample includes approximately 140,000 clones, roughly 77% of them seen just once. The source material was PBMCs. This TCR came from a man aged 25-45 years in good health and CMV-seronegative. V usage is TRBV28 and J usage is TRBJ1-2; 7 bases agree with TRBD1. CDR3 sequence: CASSAGQNYGYTF. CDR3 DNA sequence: TGTGCCAGCAGTGCGGGACAGAACTATGGCTACACCTTC.